Listed here is a single T cell receptor (beta chain). Germline CDR1 is SGDLS and CDR2 is YYNGEE. CDR3 size: 18 residues. Germline trimming cut 4 bases from V and 4 bases from J; bases unmatched to any gene: 15. The sample is drawn from a study of T-cell reconstitution after alpha-beta-depleted transplantation in children. Researchers prepared the TCRbeta library using unique molecular identifiers, the study reports. TCRdb fed the PCR reads into MiXCR, producing one record per CDR3 protein. There are some 500,000 distinct CDR3 sequences in the sample; approximately 16% occur only once, and roughly 3.3% lies in the top ten.

Material: PBMCs from the stem cell graft donor, obtained from the stem cell graft. The chain links TRBV9 to TRBJ2-1, with 9 bases fitting TRBD2. This TCR was sampled from a human donor who donated a stem cell graft to a child with acute lymphoblastic leukemia. In DNA, the CDR3 is TGTGCCAGCAGCACCCGAGCCTCCCTAGCGGGACTATACAATGAGCAGTTCTTC. Translation gives CASSTRASLAGLYNEQFF.